This record covers a single TCR beta chain. The sample comes from a study of blood T cell repertoires in COVID-19. Study-level background: COVID-19 samples collected from the United States, Italy and Spain covered acute and convalescent phases. PBMCs, B-cell-depleted T cells, or T cells were the source of the cDNA or gDNA that made up the material.

This CDR3 spans 15 amino acids. V was pared by 1 base and J by 4 bases, with 3 bases of the junction left unmatched. Germline CDR1 is LGHNA and CDR2 is YNFKEQ. As originally analysed: For nucleated cells, counts were estimated from reference gene primer amplification. Here immunoSEQ multiplex PCR was the method, and the copy in TCRdb shows in-frame clones only, minus some. That table supplies the V and J calls and clone size; D and trimming were determined from the DNA. The profile shows 150,000 to 200,000 clones, 70% to 90% of them singletons. This chain connects TRBV4-2 to TRBJ2-2; 7 bases are shared with TRBD2. Source material: peripheral blood. This TCR was recovered from a woman aged 25 to 45 with acute or convalescent COVID-19. The CDR3 region has the DNA TGTGCCAGCAGCCAAGGGGGGGGACCCACCGGGGAGCTGTTTTTT. Its protein product is CASSQGGGPTGELFF.